The 18 T cell receptor beta chains below were found in one sample sequenced in a study of blood T cell repertoires in COVID-19 (dated by TCRdb to about 2020). Receptors were amplified or captured by the immunoSEQ multiplex PCR assay. As stored in TCRdb, this immuneACCESS dataset retains in-frame rearrangements with V and J assigned. A fraction of the clones does not appear; measured against another copy, unresolved V genes explain less than half of the discrepancy, and the remainder lacks a known reason. Counted in this sample were about 250,000 clones; around nine tenths of them appeared once. The top ten clonotypes cover 8.8% of the sample. Sequencing used PBMCs or T cells enriched from blood (not recorded which). These receptors were collected from a man between 40 and 49 years old who had recovered from COVID-19.

A remark on this clone: No DNA is shown, since the ends of the CDR3 on it are uncertain; the CDR3 is the one TCRdb lists. This chain connects TRBV7-2 to TRBJ1-5. The V gene's germline CDR1 is SGHTA and CDR2 FQGNSA. With termini counted, the CDR3 has 16 amino acids. The CDR3 region is CASSFGPGRSNQPQHF.

This clone appeared a few times. The rearrangement uses TRBV2 and TRBJ1-1; weak D call: TRBD1 (5 bases). The CDR3 covers 13 residues. The germline V gene has CDR1 SNHLY and CDR2 FYNNEI. Deletions cut 6 bases from V and 2 bases from J, with 10 bases between. This CDR3 reads CASSDDSNTEAFF. In nucleotides, the CDR3 is TGTGCCAGCAGCGACGACAGCAACACTGAAGCTTTCTTT. The full variable domain, completed using reference TRBV2 and TRBJ1-1, is EPEVTQTPSHQVTQMGQEVILRCVPISNHLYFYWYRQILGQKVEFLVSFYNNEISEKSEIFDDQFSVERPDGSNFTLKIRSTKLEDSAMYFCASSDDSNTEAFFGQGTRLTVV.

This rearrangement joins TRBV2 to TRBJ1-3; no reliable D call. Germline V lookup: CDR1 SNHLY, CDR2 FYNNEI. The CDR3 length is 16 residues. V was clipped by 4 bases and J by 3 bases, with 16 bases between them. The CDR3 DNA follows: TGTGCCAGCAGTGCTAGGGCGGGGTCACTTGGAAACACCATATATTTT. This translates into CASSARAGSLGNTIYF.

The chain carries TRBV7-3 and TRBJ1-1; D is perhaps TRBD1 (5 bases). Deletions cut 2 bases from V and 1 base from J, with 11 bases between. CDR1 is SGHTA, CDR2 FQGTGA, per germline. The CDR3 consists of 15 residues. In DNA form, the CDR3 reads TGTGCCAGCAGCTTATTGCCCCAGGGGAACACTGAAGCTTTCTTT. Amino acid sequence: CASSLLPQGNTEAFF.

J is TRBJ1-1 and V is TRBV3-1 (or the pseudogene TRBV3-2), with TRBD1 as a possible D gene (6 bases). The CDR3 runs to 16 residues. V gave up 2 bases and J gave up 1 base, with 14 bases separating them. From germline, CDR1 is LGHDT and CDR2 YNNKEL (reference sequence). Written as DNA, the CDR3 is TGTGCCAGCAGCCAACCAGGGGCCTTCCCGAACACTGAAGCTTTCTTT. Amino acids: CASSQPGAFPNTEAFF.

This rearrangement joins TRBV18 to TRBJ2-7; 7 bases align to TRBD1. The CDR3 consists of 14 residues. Trimming at V came to 5 bases and at J to 0 bases, leaving 4 bases not matched to a gene. Germline loops: CDR1 KGHSH, CDR2 LQKENI. The CDR3 DNA reads TGTGCCAGCTCAAACCGGGACAGCTCCTACGAGCAGTACTTC. It specifies CASSNRDSSYEQYF. The variable domain in full, with the rest retrieved from reference TRBV18 and TRBJ2-7, is NAGVMQNPRHLVRRRGQEARLRCSPMKGHSHVYWYRQLPEEGLKFMVYLQKENIIDESGMPKERFSAEFPKEGPSILRIQQVVRGDSAAYFCASSNRDSSYEQYFGPGTRLTVT.

The J gene is TRBJ1-1, the V gene TRBV7-9; 8 bases are shared with TRBD1. Germline assignment: CDR1 SEHNR and CDR2 FQNEAQ (reference sequence). The V gene end was trimmed by 7 bases and the J gene end by 3 bases; junction bases not matched to a gene: 7. The CDR3 extends over 14 amino acids. CDR3 sequence reads: CASIRTGQDTEAFF. The CDR3 bases are TGTGCCAGCATCCGGACAGGGCAGGACACTGAAGCTTTCTTT.

The V call is TRBV19, the J call TRBJ1-1; 9 nucleotides align to TRBD1. The germline CDR1 and CDR2 sequences are LNHDA and SQIVND (reference sequence). J gave up 1 base and V 2 bases, and 8 bases lay outside the gene matches. This CDR3 is 17 amino acids long. In DNA form, the CDR3 reads TGTGCCAGTAGTATATTCACAGGGGGCGCGAGGAACACTGAAGCTTTCTTT. The encoded protein is CASSIFTGGARNTEAFF.

The rearrangement joins TRBV15 to TRBJ1-2; a weak D match, TRBD1 (6 bases). This CDR3 spans 15 amino acids. Looked up from germline, CDR1 is LNHNV and CDR2 is YYDKDF (reference sequence). Trimming took off 1 base at V and 4 bases at J, with 13 bases between the two ends. Here the CDR3 DNA reads TGTGCCACCAGCAGAGGGGAGGGGGGCGGCTATGGCTACACCTTC. Its protein product is CATSRGEGGGYGYTF.

V gene TRBV4-3 combines with J gene TRBJ1-1, with 9 bases lining up with TRBD1. Germline CDR1 reads LGHNA; CDR2 reads YSLEER. V trimming: 3 bases; J trimming: 7 bases; junction bases outside the gene matches: 6. CDR3 length equals 14 residues. DNA for the CDR3: TGCGCCAGCAGCCACGGACAGGGGCCCAATGAAGCTTTCTTT. It specifies CASSHGQGPNEAFF.

V and J are TRBV28 and TRBJ2-2, with 8 bases matching TRBD1. CDR1 and CDR2 (germline): MDHEN, SYDVKM. This CDR3 has 15 residues. Trimming removed 6 bases from V and 4 bases from J; junction bases left unmatched: 7. CDR3 DNA: TGTGCCAGCAGACTTCAGGGGGCTCGCACCGGGGAGCTGTTTTTT. It encodes CASRLQGARTGELFF.

The chain carries TRBV2 and TRBJ1-1; TRBD1 aligns across 7 bases. With V trimmed by 5 bases and J by 3 bases, 3 bases remained unmatched. This CDR3 comprises 13 residues. The germline gives CDR1 SNHLY, CDR2 FYNNEI. CDR3 sequence reads: CASSWTGDTEAFF. The CDR3 DNA reads TGTGCCAGCAGTTGGACAGGAGACACTGAAGCTTTCTTT.

This clone showed up just a few times. The chain couples TRBV14 to TRBJ2-7, with 9 bases fitting TRBD1. In germline, CDR1 is SGHDN, CDR2 FVKESK. This CDR3 is built from 17 residues. V lost 1 base, J lost 0 bases, and 7 bases stayed unmatched. DNA for the CDR3: TGTGCCAGCAGCCAAGGTCTTCGGACAGGGGTCTCCTACGAGCAGTACTTC. It codes for CASSQGLRTGVSYEQYF.

The chain is built from TRBV11-3 and TRBJ1-6, with D tentatively TRBD1 (6 bases). Trimming stripped 5 bases from V and 7 bases from J, with 15 bases between. Germline loops: CDR1 SGHNT, CDR2 YENEEA. This CDR3 has 15 amino acids. The CDR3 reads CASSPRGQFNSPLHF. In DNA form, the CDR3 reads TGTGCCAGCAGCCCACGAGGACAGTTCAATTCACCCCTCCACTTT.

The chain carries TRBV5-8 and TRBJ2-7; D is possibly TRBD1 (6 bases). The CDR3 runs 13 residues. Germline V CDR1 and CDR2: SGHTS, YDEGEE. With 4 bases removed from V and 2 bases from J, the gap between germline ends came to 10 bases. The CDR3 sequence: CASSRGQTYEQYF. The CDR3 DNA sequence: TGTGCCAGCAGCCGAGGACAGACCTACGAGCAGTACTTC.

This rearrangement joins TRBV12-3 or TRBV12-4 to TRBJ2-1, with 7 bases lining up with TRBD1. Trimming at V came to 5 bases and at J to 14 bases, leaving 6 bases not matched to a gene. This CDR3 comprises 11 residues. CDR3 sequence reads: CASSRTGLKFF. Written as DNA, the CDR3 is TGTGCCAGCAGTCGGACAGGCCTAAAGTTCTTC.

The CDR3 DNA follows: TGTGCCAGCAGCTTAGGCCAGGGCGGGCCCCAGCATTTT. Its protein product is CASSLGQGGPQHF. V and J are TRBV13 and TRBJ1-5; D perhaps matches TRBD1 (5 bases). V gave up 0 bases and J gave up 9 bases, with 9 bases separating them. The germline gives CDR1 PRHDT, CDR2 FYEKMQ (reference sequence). This CDR3 is 13 amino acids long.

The V call is TRBV27, the J call TRBJ1-6; 8 positions match TRBD1. V shed 3 bases, J shed 7 bases, and the junction held 8 bases outside the gene matches. The CDR3 contains 16 residues. The V gene's germline CDR1 is MNHEY and CDR2 SMNVEV (reference sequence). CDR3 sequence (DNA): TGTGCCAGCAGTTTTTTCGGACAGGGATCCAATTCACCCCTCCACTTT. Amino acids: CASSFFGQGSNSPLHF.